The clone carrying this T cell receptor beta chain appeared many times. The antigen is undetermined. Amplification of TCR beta CDR3 regions used RNA as the template. TCR CDR3 regions were first amplified by RT-PCR with HTBI primers. TCRdb passed the multiplex PCR reads through MiXCR, listing each CDR3 protein once. The sample consists of under 350,000 distinct CDR3 sequences, 10% to 15% of them appearing once. Trimming took off 2 bases at V and 0 bases at J, with 11 bases between the two ends. Germline V gene data show CDR1 as GTSNPN and CDR2 as SVGIG (reference sequence). CDR3 length: 15 amino acids. The data belong to a study of T cells in Graves' hyperthyroidism and ophthalmopathy. Study overall: Peripheral blood was secured at the point of initial diagnosis, before any treatment.

Findings of the study overall: Using 13 V-J features, a model discriminated ophthalmopathy from stable hyperthyroidism. Most expanded thyroid clonotypes above 0.001 recurred in blood.

Source material: blood. The rearrangement joins TRBV30 to TRBJ1-3; TRBD1 might be the D (5 bases). The sequence came from a woman in her twenties or thirties with Graves' hyperthyroidism that later progressed to Graves' ophthalmopathy. For the CDR3, the DNA is TGTGCCTGGAGTTTGGGGGACGACTCTGGAAACACCATATATTTT. Protein product: CAWSLGDDSGNTIYF.